The 18 T cell receptor beta chains given below trace back to one sample, sequenced in a study of cytomegalovirus exposure and HLA in healthy donors. Both 60 Vbeta primers and 13 Jbeta primers went into the PCR. TCRdb keeps only in-frame clones here, not all; method: immunoSEQ multiplex PCR. The sample shows around 85,000 clones, 70% to 80% of them seen only once. The sample consisted of PBMCs. The origin of the receptors is a man aged 30-40 years in good health and CMV-seropositive.

The chain is built from TRBV7-9 and TRBJ2-1; 15 bases map to TRBD2. CDR1 and CDR2 (germline): SEHNR, FQNEAQ (reference sequence). The CDR3 runs 17 residues. Unmatched junction bases numbered 6, after V lost 5 bases and J lost 4 bases. CDR3 coding DNA: TGTGCCAGCAGCCCGCCAGGACTAGCGGGAGGGTACAATGAGCAGTTCTTC. Amino acids: CASSPPGLAGGYNEQFF.

Concerning this clone: One end of the junction is discordant with germline, which a read error may explain. V and J are TRBV4-3 and TRBJ2-7; D is perhaps TRBD2 (7 bases). Germline V gene sequence: CDR1 LGHNA, CDR2 YSLEER. The CDR3 length is 15 residues. The CDR3 DNA reads as TGCGCCGGCAGCCAAGATAGGGGGGGCTCCTACGAGCAGTACTTC. This gives the protein CAGSQDRGGSYEQYF.

The chain has TRBV28 and TRBJ1-3, with D hard to call. CDR1 and CDR2 from the germline V gene are MDHEN and SYDVKM. CDR3 length: 13 residues. V lost 8 bases and J lost 1, with 9 bases in between. The CDR3 sequence: CASGGSSGNTIYF. DNA of the CDR3: TGTGCCAGCGGAGGGTCGTCTGGAAACACCATATATTTT.

The gene calls are TRBV4-2 and TRBJ2-7, with D maybe TRBD2 (5 bases). V was shortened by 7 bases and J by 0 bases, with 13 bases between the two germline ends. The CDR3 has 14 amino acids. Germline CDR1 reads LGHNA; CDR2 reads YNFKEQ. CDR3 sequence reads: CASTTGIYSYEQYF. The CDR3 DNA reads TGTGCCAGCACTACCGGGATCTACTCCTACGAGCAGTACTTC.

V is TRBV10-2 and J is TRBJ1-2, with TRBD1 matching over 8 bases. There are 13 residues in the CDR3. Germline V CDR1 and CDR2: WSHSY, SAAADI. V gave up 5 bases and J gave up 7 bases; unmatched junction bases: 6. CDR3 residues: CASSYRGNGGYTF. CDR3 nucleotides: TGCGCCAGCAGTTACAGGGGGAATGGTGGCTACACCTTC.

The chain has TRBV5-1 and TRBJ2-1; 8 positions agree with TRBD2. The length of the CDR3 is 16 residues. J lost 2 bases, V lost 2 bases, and 6 bases had no gene match. Germline loops: CDR1 SGHRS, CDR2 YFSETQ. In nucleotides, the CDR3 is TGCGCCAGCAGCTTCGTCTTTAGCGGGGCCTACAATGAGCAGTTCTTC. Translation: CASSFVFSGAYNEQFF.

This rearrangement joins TRBV5-1 to TRBJ1-1; D remains ambiguous. V lost 4 bases and J lost 1, with 8 bases in between. The CDR3 loop spans 13 amino acids. CDR1 is SGHRS and CDR2 is YFSETQ in the germline V gene. CDR3 residues: CASSAAGNTEAFF. DNA of the CDR3: TGCGCCAGCAGCGCGGCGGGGAACACTGAAGCTTTCTTT. Filled out from reference TRBV5-1 and TRBJ1-1, the complete variable domain reads KAGVTQTPRYLIKTRGQQVTLSCSPISGHRSVSWYQQTPGQGLQFLFEYFSETQRNKGNFPGRFSGRQFSNSRSEMNVSTLELGDSALYLCASSAAGNTEAFFGQGTRLTVV.

V and J are TRBV10-3 and TRBJ1-1; D is possibly TRBD1 (6 bases). The germline CDR1 and CDR2 sequences are ENHRY and SYGVKD. Deletions cut 6 bases from V and 3 bases from J, with 17 bases between. The CDR3 loop spans 15 amino acids. The CDR3 nucleotides are TGTGCCATCAGCCTCAGGGGTGGAGCGGACACTGAAGCTTTCTTT. As protein: CAISLRGGADTEAFF.

The chain links TRBV29-1 to TRBJ1-2; 7 nucleotides align to TRBD1. The length of the CDR3 is 13 residues. Unmatched junction bases numbered 8, after V lost 7 bases and J lost 3 bases. Germline V CDR1 and CDR2: SQVTM, ANQGSEA. The CDR3: CSGLTGIDYGYTF. In DNA, the CDR3 is TGCAGCGGATTGACAGGGATCGACTATGGCTACACCTTC. Using reference TRBV29-1 and TRBJ1-2 for the parts outside the CDR3, the full variable domain is SAVISQKPSRDICQRGTSLTIQCQVDSQVTMMFWYRQQPGQSLTLIATANQGSEATYESGFVIDKFPISRPNLTFSTLTVSNMSPEDSSIYLCSGLTGIDYGYTFGSGTRLTVV.

The rearrangement uses TRBV30 and TRBJ2-5; 8 positions agree with TRBD2. CDR1 GTSNPN and CDR2 SVGIG come from the germline V gene (reference sequence). This CDR3 contains 15 residues. Unmatched junction bases numbered 12, after V lost 4 bases and J lost 5 bases. CDR3 protein: CAWKGDSGTWETQYF. The CDR3 nucleotides read TGTGCCTGGAAAGGGGATAGCGGGACCTGGGAGACCCAGTACTTC.

The rearrangement uses TRBV2 and TRBJ2-7; 11 nucleotides line up with TRBD1. After removal of 7 bases from V and 0 bases from J, the junction contained 2 bases not matched to a gene. Germline loops: CDR1 SNHLY, CDR2 FYNNEI. This CDR3 spans 14 amino acids. The CDR3 loop reads CASKGQGVSYEQYF. As DNA, the CDR3 is TGTGCCAGCAAGGGACAGGGGGTCTCCTACGAGCAGTACTTC.

This chain joins TRBV9 and TRBJ2-1, with TRBD2 matching 10 bases. CDR1 is SGDLS, CDR2 YYNGEE, per germline. The CDR3 totals 16 residues. The J segment lost 3 bases and the V segment lost 0 bases, leaving 3 bases of the junction unmatched. In nucleotides, the CDR3 is TGTGCCAGCAGCGTAGTACTAGCGGGAAACTACAATGAGCAGTTCTTC. Translated, it gives CASSVVLAGNYNEQFF.

V and J are TRBV6-4 and TRBJ1-1; perhaps TRBD1 as D (5 bases). V was cut by 3 bases and J by 10 bases, with 15 bases left in between. The germline V gene encodes CDR1 MRHNA and CDR2 SNTAGT. This CDR3 contains 13 residues. CDR3 sequence (DNA): TGTGCCAGCAGTGAATCGACGGCGGGGGTAGCTTTCTTT. Its protein is CASSESTAGVAFF.

The chain recombines TRBV19 with TRBJ1-4, with 8 bases that match TRBD1. V dropped 1 base and J dropped 10; count of bases not matched to a gene: 2. This CDR3 has 13 residues. Germline lookup yields CDR1 LNHDA and CDR2 SQIVND (reference sequence). CDR3 nucleotides: TGTGCCAGTAGTATAGCAGGGGGCGGAAAACTGTTTTTT. Its protein product is CASSIAGGGKLFF.

V is TRBV19 and J is TRBJ1-1; 11 bases are shared with TRBD1. CDR3 length equals 15 residues. Germline V gene sequence: CDR1 LNHDA, CDR2 SQIVND (reference sequence). After removal of 6 bases from V and 0 bases from J, the junction contained 3 bases not matched to a gene. CDR3 sequence (DNA): TGTGCCAGTAGGGGGACAGGGGGATTGAACACTGAAGCTTTCTTT. Translated: CASRGTGGLNTEAFF.

This sequence joins TRBV19 and TRBJ2-1; 9 bases fit TRBD2. CDR3 size: 16 residues. V lost 7 bases to trimming and J lost 5 bases; unmatched junction nucleotides: 12. CDR1 and CDR2 from the germline V gene are LNHDA and SQIVND (reference sequence). This CDR3 is CASTEYGREGHNEQFF. The CDR3 DNA sequence: TGTGCCAGTACCGAGTATGGGCGGGAGGGCCACAATGAGCAGTTCTTC.

V and J are TRBV9 and TRBJ1-1, with a weak D call TRBD1 (6 bases). The CDR3 loop spans 13 amino acids. Germline CDR1 SGDLS, CDR2 YYNGEE. Trimming left V 10 bases short and J 1 base short, with 14 bases between. The DNA for the CDR3 is TGTGCCTCCACCCGGGGACAGAACACTGAAGCTTTCTTT. Its protein is CASTRGQNTEAFF. The full variable domain, in which reference TRBV9 and TRBJ1-1 provide the parts outside the CDR3, is DSGVTQTPKHLITATGQRVTLRCSPRSGDLSVYWYQQSLDQGLQFLIQYYNGEERAKGNILERFSAQQFPDLHSELNLSSLELGDSALYFCASTRGQNTEAFFGQGTRLTVV.

The chain combines TRBV19 with TRBJ1-4, with D possibly being TRBD1 (5 bases). V lost 3 bases to trimming and J lost 7 bases, with 9 bases between them. This CDR3 contains 13 residues. Germline V gives CDR1 LNHDA, CDR2 SQIVND (reference sequence). The CDR3 coding sequence is TGTGCCAGTAGTATCGACAGAATTGAAAAACTGTTTTTT. This gives the protein CASSIDRIEKLFF.